This TCR beta chain was recorded in a study of Graves' ophthalmopathy and Graves' hyperthyroidism. Germline V gene data show CDR1 as SNHLY and CDR2 as FYNNEI. The CDR3 covers 13 residues. Trimming removed 2 bases from V and 8 bases from J, with 12 bases in between. Each diagnosis was determined on the basis of clinical symptoms, serum thyroxine, TRAb, thyroid ultrasound and orbital computed tomography. Study conclusions and caveats: Blood repertoires reportedly contained most expanded thyroid clonotypes above 0.001 frequency.

RNA served as the template for amplifying TCR beta CDR3 regions. The first round was an RT-PCR with HTBI primers, and the second round was a multiplex PCR. TCRdb re-called the multiplex PCR reads with MiXCR, one entry per CDR3 protein. The table records a few hundred thousand distinct CDR3 sequences, roughly a sixth of them present only once. Concerning this clonotype itself: Its antigen is still unknown.

This clonotype was sampled from an adult man with Graves' ophthalmopathy. Sequencing was carried out using peripheral blood. This chain connects TRBV2 to TRBJ1-2, with no clear D. DNA for the CDR3: TGTGCCAGCAGTGAACAACTCTCCGGAGGCTACACCTTC. This codes for CASSEQLSGGYTF.